This T cell receptor beta chain was recovered during a study of T cell changes during pregnancy in multiple sclerosis. The V end lost 6 bases, the J end lost 4 bases, and 18 bases lay between the germline ends. CDR3 size: 15 residues. From germline, CDR1 is MDHEN and CDR2 SYDVKM. The protocol was immunoSEQ multiplex PCR, while the TCRdb copy is restricted to in-frame clones and leaves out a portion. The sample includes about 38,000 clones, 94% of them seen just once. The chain couples TRBV28 to TRBJ1-1; D is unclear. The sequence was obtained from a female donor with multiple sclerosis, enrolled in a pregnancy study. The sample here was CD4+ T cells from peripheral blood mononuclear cells, taken in the second trimester of pregnancy. The CDR3 DNA follows: TGTGCCAGCAGCTCATACTCTCCTGAGAGCACTGAAGCTTTCTTT. Protein: CASSSYSPESTEAFF.